This TCR beta chain was identified in a study of CXCR3-negative and CXCR3-positive naive CD8 T cells. TRB cDNA libraries were made by UMI-labeled 5' RACE. TCRdb reanalyzed the 5' RACE reads, giving one entry per CDR3 protein sequence and no DNA. The sample's table shows over 8,000 distinct CDR3 sequences. This clonotype counts as medium-sized by frequency. What it binds is not known. Study conclusions and caveats: Diversity proved comparably high across both naive subsets and much lower in memory CD8+ cells. With respect to TRBV-TRBJ usage, naive CXCR3-negative and CXCR3-positive cells were similar; memory differed.

CDR3 size: 14 residues. The germline V gene encodes CDR1 SQVTM and CDR2 ANQGSEA. The chain joins TRBV29-1 to TRBJ2-1; TCRdb outputs TRBD2, but without DNA this stays unchecked. The clonotype was recovered from a human donor in good health. Some clones in this sample may be carry-over from other donors' samples. The specimen was naive CXCR3- CD8+ T cells from blood. Sample subset: CD45RO-CCR7+CD27+CD95- naive CD8+ T cells lacking CXCR3 (TNR3-). The CDR3: CSVFIAGGLNEQFF.